This T cell receptor (beta chain) was sequenced in a study of OX40 agonist ivuxolimab in advanced cancers. Study-wide context: Three patients showed partial responses: one hepatocellular carcinoma and two cutaneous melanoma cases.

Study-level results: Expanded clones tended on average to be more numerous among CD8+ T cells than CD4+.

Sequencing was performed with immunoSEQ multiplex PCR; in TCRdb, only in-frame clones are kept and a portion is missing. The sample lists tens of thousands of clones; 89% were seen once. This clone was detected once. Its antigen is unknown. The sequence was obtained from an adult with an advanced solid tumor such as melanoma, head and neck, liver or kidney cancer. This material consisted of CD4+ or CD8+ T cells sorted from blood, taken in a trial of the OX40 agonist ivuxolimab.

The CDR3, as DNA: TGTGCCAGTAGTCAGGGGGCAGGCGAGCAGTACTTC. It codes for CASSQGAGEQYF. V is TRBV19 and J is TRBJ2-7, with TRBD1 matching over 8 bases. CDR3 size: 12 residues. J lost 6 bases, V lost 5 bases, and 3 bases had no gene match. From germline, CDR1 is LNHDA and CDR2 SQIVND (reference sequence). Variable domain in full (rest from reference TRBV19 and TRBJ2-7): DGGITQSPKYLFRKEGQNVTLSCEQNLNHDAMYWYRQDPGQGLRLIYYSQIVNDFQKGDIAEGYSVSREKKESFPLTVTSAQKNPTAFYLCASSQGAGEQYFGPGTRLTVT.